This passage covers 26 T cell receptor beta chains from one sample sequenced in a study of T cells in Graves' hyperthyroidism and ophthalmopathy. Amplified TCR beta CDR3 regions derived from RNA transcripts. Primed by the HTBI set, a first-round RT-PCR was run on the TCR CDR3. TCRdb redid the calling of the multiplex PCR reads with MiXCR, one entry per CDR3 protein. The sample lists around 800,000 distinct CDR3 sequences, roughly 40% occurring once. The sequenced sample consisted of blood. The receptors shown here come from a man between 18 and 35 years old with Graves' hyperthyroidism.

This chain joins TRBV6-5 and TRBJ1-2; D is ambiguous. V was trimmed by 5 bases and J by 2 bases, leaving 15 bases between them. Per the germline V gene, CDR1 is MNHEY and CDR2 is SVGAGI. This CDR3 has 15 residues. CDR3 sequence (DNA): TGTGCCAGCAGTGAATTGGTGAGACTGAACTATGGCTACACCTTC. Translating it yields CASSELVRLNYGYTF.

The rearrangement links TRBV25-1 to TRBJ1-1; D is uncertain. Germline CDR1 and CDR2: MGHDK and SYGVNS. The CDR3 has 13 amino acids. Trimming removed 6 bases at V and 5 bases at J, with 13 bases between. The CDR3 sequence is CASSVPTETEAFF. DNA of the CDR3: TGTGCCAGCAGCGTACCGACTGAAACTGAAGCTTTCTTT.

The chain uses TRBV7-6 and TRBJ1-4; D gene ambiguous. The CDR3 runs to 15 residues. Germline values: CDR1 SGHVS, CDR2 FNYEAQ. Trimming took 5 bases from V and 5 from J, leaving 15 bases between them. The CDR3 DNA reads TGTGCCAGCAGCCCGAACCACGGTCTGAATGAAAAACTGTTTTTT. Its protein is CASSPNHGLNEKLFF.

This clonotype came up many times. The J gene is TRBJ2-7, the V gene TRBV7-9; 9 nucleotides agree with TRBD2. The CDR3 length is 13 residues. From germline, CDR1 is SEHNR and CDR2 FQNEAQ (reference sequence). The junction had 1 base not matched to a gene; V was cut back by 5 bases and J by 2 bases. The CDR3, as DNA: TGTGCCAGCAGCGCTAGCGGGACCTACGAGCAGTACTTC. Translating it yields CASSASGTYEQYF.

The table lists this clonotype with a few counts. A read error may account for a junction end that differs from germline. The genes are TRBV7-2 and TRBJ1-3; a possible D gene is TRBD1 (5 bases). Germline V gene sequence: CDR1 SGHTA, CDR2 FQGNSA. The CDR3 is 16 residues long. The CDR3 bases are TGCGCCAGCAGCCAAACAGGTGTTTACTCTGGAAACACCATATATTTT. Its protein product is CASSQTGVYSGNTIYF.

This clonotype was recorded many times. The chain joins TRBV20-1 to TRBJ2-6; no clear D. Germline loops: CDR1 DFQATT, CDR2 SNEGSKA (reference sequence). Trimming stripped 1 base from V and 6 bases from J, with 10 bases between. The CDR3 runs to 14 residues. CDR3 amino acids: CSARGRLTANVLTF. In DNA form, the CDR3 reads TGCAGTGCTAGAGGACGTCTGACGGCCAACGTCCTGACTTTC.

This clonotype was seen a handful of times. The J gene is TRBJ2-5, the V gene TRBV6-5; D is unresolved. Germline lookup yields CDR1 MNHEY and CDR2 SVGAGI. The CDR3 is 12 amino acids. V lost 5 bases to trimming and J lost 1 base, with 5 bases between them. DNA for the CDR3: TGTGCCAGCAGTATCATCCAAGAGACCCAGTACTTC. Translated: CASSIIQETQYF.

V usage is TRBV7-9 and J usage is TRBJ2-7, with TRBD2 matching over 7 bases. The CDR3 consists of 14 residues. Germline CDR1 SEHNR, CDR2 FQNEAQ (reference sequence). The trim removed 0 bases at V and 12 bases at J, leaving 11 bases unmatched. The CDR3 DNA reads TGTGCCAGCAGCTTAGCGCTGGCGGGAGTCTCGTCGTACTTC. Translating it yields CASSLALAGVSSYF.

The chain combines TRBV29-1 with TRBJ1-5; D uncertain. Trimming shortened V by 6 bases and J by 11 bases, and 11 bases separated the two germline ends. The CDR3 is 10 amino acids. Germline loops: CDR1 SQVTM, CDR2 ANQGSEA. The CDR3 nucleotides read TGCAGCGTCAAAAGGGAGACCCAGCATTTT. It translates to CSVKRETQHF.

A word on this clonotype: A read error may explain this, as a much larger clone is one base away. The CDR3 DNA is TGTGCCAGTAGTCCCGAGGGGCGGGAGGATCCACCCCTCCACTTT. Its translation: CASSPEGREDPPLHF. V gene TRBV19 combines with J gene TRBJ1-6; maybe TRBD1 (5 bases). Germline assignment: CDR1 LNHDA and CDR2 SQIVND (reference sequence). The V and J ends lost 5 bases and 11 bases respectively, with 19 bases between them. CDR3 length: 15 amino acids.

The CDR3 bases are TGCAGTGCTAGGGAGGGTAACTATGGCTACACCTTC. Protein product: CSAREGNYGYTF. The rearrangement uses TRBV20-1 and TRBJ1-2; D unresolved. V was pared by 3 bases and J by 1 base, with 6 bases between. The germline CDR1 and CDR2 sequences are DFQATT and SNEGSKA (reference sequence). The CDR3 has 12 residues.

The genes are TRBV9 and TRBJ1-2; 7 positions agree with TRBD1. The V and J ends lost 0 bases and 8 bases, in that order; junction bases with no gene match: 4. The germline gives CDR1 SGDLS, CDR2 YYNGEE. This CDR3 has 13 amino acids. This CDR3 is CASSVEGAGGYTF. The CDR3 DNA reads as TGTGCCAGCAGCGTAGAGGGGGCGGGCGGCTACACCTTC.

This clonotype has at least ten counts. The chain uses TRBV19 and TRBJ1-2; 8 positions agree with TRBD1. The germline V gene encodes CDR1 LNHDA and CDR2 SQIVND (reference sequence). This CDR3 has 12 residues. J gave up 6 bases and V 7 bases, and 4 bases lay outside the gene matches. The CDR3 sequence is CASNPTGDGYTF. In nucleotides, the CDR3 is TGTGCCAGTAACCCGACAGGGGATGGCTACACCTTC. The full variable domain, rest sourced from reference TRBV19 and TRBJ1-2, is DGGITQSPKYLFRKEGQNVTLSCEQNLNHDAMYWYRQDPGQGLRLIYYSQIVNDFQKGDIAEGYSVSREKKESFPLTVTSAQKNPTAFYLCASNPTGDGYTFGSGTRLTVV.

This clonotype has a count of ten or more. The chain uses TRBV9 and TRBJ1-2, with D possibly TRBD1 on 6 matching bases. Deletions cut 1 base from V and 9 bases from J, with 7 bases between. Germline CDR1 SGDLS, CDR2 YYNGEE. The CDR3 has 11 amino acids. The CDR3 region is CASSVQGSYTF. In nucleotides, the CDR3 is TGTGCCAGCAGCGTACAGGGGAGCTACACCTTC.

The gene calls are TRBV12-3 or TRBV12-4 and TRBJ1-1; D remains unclear. The CDR3 has 14 residues. V shed 6 bases and J shed 5 bases, with 16 bases lying between them. CDR3 residues: CASSPTDLRTEAFF. The DNA for the CDR3 is TGTGCCAGCAGCCCGACCGACTTGCGGACTGAAGCTTTCTTT.

The chain couples TRBV25-1 to TRBJ2-7; 11 positions match TRBD1. The trim removed 3 bases at V and 6 bases at J, leaving 7 bases unmatched. This CDR3 spans 15 amino acids. Germline-derived CDR1 and CDR2 are MGHDK and SYGVNS. CDR3 in DNA: TGTGCCAGCAGTGAGCTGTCGGGACAGGGGGGCGAGCAGTACTTC. It encodes CASSELSGQGGEQYF.

The chain joins TRBV9 to TRBJ2-5; D might be TRBD2 (7 bases). With 5 bases removed from V and 4 bases from J, the gap between germline ends came to 18 bases. The CDR3 runs to 15 residues. Germline V CDR1 and CDR2: SGDLS, YYNGEE. The CDR3 is CASSLGGARRETQYF. CDR3 coding DNA: TGTGCCAGCAGTTTGGGGGGGGCGCGGCGAGAGACCCAGTACTTC.

Many counts were recorded for this clonotype. The chain has TRBV7-9 and TRBJ1-1; D might be TRBD1 (5 bases). The V gene's germline CDR1 is SEHNR and CDR2 FQNEAQ (reference sequence). This CDR3 region has 13 residues. Trimming pared 6 bases from V and 3 bases from J, leaving 11 bases between. In nucleotides, the CDR3 is TGTGCCAGCAGTCCCACAGGCTACACTGAAGCTTTCTTT. It yields the protein CASSPTGYTEAFF.

This clonotype was counted between two and nine times. This chain links TRBV7-6 with TRBJ1-3; D unresolved. V lost 1 base and J lost 0, with 13 bases in between. Germline assignment: CDR1 SGHVS and CDR2 FNYEAQ. This CDR3 spans 17 amino acids. In DNA, the CDR3 is TGTGCCAGCAGCTTAGATTTTGGCGCAGTCTCTGGAAACACCATATATTTT. Translation: CASSLDFGAVSGNTIYF.

To note about this clonotype: One end of the junction varies from germline; a read error may be responsible. The V and J genes are TRBV14 and TRBJ1-2; the D is unclear. The CDR3 totals 14 residues. CDR1 and CDR2 (germline): SGHDN, FVKESK. For the CDR3, the DNA is TGTGCCAGCAGCCAAGGGGCGGGTTGGTATGACTACACCTTC. Translating gives CASSQGAGWYDYTF.

This clonotype was counted ten times or more. The gene calls are TRBV7-9 and TRBJ2-5; D uncertain. The CDR3 extends over 12 amino acids. Germline CDR1 reads SEHNR; CDR2 reads FQNEAQ (reference sequence). Trimming shortened V by 5 bases and J by 1 base, and 5 bases separated the two germline ends. The CDR3 DNA reads as TGTGCCAGCAGCCGCCTCCAAGAGACCCAGTACTTC. Translation: CASSRLQETQYF.

The chain is built from TRBV6-6 and TRBJ2-7; TRBD1 matches 7 bases. V trimming: 5 bases; J trimming: 5 bases; junction bases outside the gene matches: 9. This CDR3 is 14 amino acids long. CDR1 and CDR2 (germline): MNHNY, SVGAGI (reference sequence). CDR3 loop: CASSNDIGGNEQYF. DNA for the CDR3: TGTGCCAGCAGTAACGACATAGGGGGCAACGAGCAGTACTTC.

This rearrangement joins TRBV20-1 to TRBJ2-5; D gene uncertain. V lost 5 bases and J 1 base, leaving 14 bases between the germline ends. CDR1 is DFQATT, CDR2 SNEGSKA, per germline (reference sequence). This CDR3 region has 14 residues. The CDR3 sequence: CSAYGRSGQETQYF. The CDR3 DNA follows: TGCAGTGCTTATGGTAGATCGGGCCAAGAGACCCAGTACTTC.

This clonotype was seen repeatedly, ten times or more. V is TRBV12-3 or TRBV12-4 and J is TRBJ2-5; no firm D call. The CDR3 length is 12 residues. V shed 8 bases and J shed 5 bases, with 12 bases lying between them. CDR3 bases: TGTGCCAGCCGCACCTCCTGGGAGACCCAGTACTTC. Amino acid sequence: CASRTSWETQYF.

A few counts support this clonotype. The chain is built from TRBV2 and TRBJ1-2; 7 bases agree with TRBD1. The CDR3 runs to 15 residues. The germline V gene has CDR1 SNHLY and CDR2 FYNNEI. The V gene end was trimmed by 8 bases and the J gene end by 4 bases; junction bases not matched to a gene: 13. CDR3 bases: TGTGCCAGCTCACCAACCGGGACAGACGTCTATGGCTACACCTTC. Amino acids: CASSPTGTDVYGYTF.

The V gene is TRBV2, the J gene TRBJ2-5; 7 positions match TRBD2. The CDR3 spans 14 residues. Trimming at V came to 5 bases and at J to 4 bases, leaving 7 bases not matched to a gene. Germline loops: CDR1 SNHLY, CDR2 FYNNEI. CDR3 nucleotide sequence: TGTGCCAGCAGTATACTAGCGAGGGGAGAGACCCAGTACTTC. It translates to CASSILARGETQYF.